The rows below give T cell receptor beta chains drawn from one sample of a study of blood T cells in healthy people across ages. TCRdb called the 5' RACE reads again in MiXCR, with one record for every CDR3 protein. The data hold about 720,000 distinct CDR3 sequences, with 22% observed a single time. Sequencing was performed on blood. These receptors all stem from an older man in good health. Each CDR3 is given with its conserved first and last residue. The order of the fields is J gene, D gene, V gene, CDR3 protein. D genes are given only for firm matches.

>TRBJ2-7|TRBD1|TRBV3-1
CASSQAGTGGRVQYF
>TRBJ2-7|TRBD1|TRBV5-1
CASRWGGQESYEQYF
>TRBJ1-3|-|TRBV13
CASSVLRGTGNTIYF
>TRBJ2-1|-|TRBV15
CATSRALDATANEQFF
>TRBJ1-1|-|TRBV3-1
CASSQEPSAAFF
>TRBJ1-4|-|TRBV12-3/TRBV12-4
CASSLDRVATNEKLFF
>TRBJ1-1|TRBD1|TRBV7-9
CASSKGQGMNTEAFF
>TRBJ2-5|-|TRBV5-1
CASSLAQDLSETQYF
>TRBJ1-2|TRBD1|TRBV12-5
CASGLLRGDYGYTF
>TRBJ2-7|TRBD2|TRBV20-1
CSALTGGRAQGEQYF
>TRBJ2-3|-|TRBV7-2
CASSLRVADTQYF
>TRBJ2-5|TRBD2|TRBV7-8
CASSSPFPSGGASETQYF
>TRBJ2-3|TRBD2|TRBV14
CASSQPSGLAGTDTQYF
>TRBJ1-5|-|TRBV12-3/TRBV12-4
CASSSDRINQPQHF
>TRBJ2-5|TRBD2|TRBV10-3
CATALFTSGQETQYF
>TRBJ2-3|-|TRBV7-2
CASSSLPSTDTQYF
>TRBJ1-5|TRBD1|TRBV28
CASSKQGKQPQHF
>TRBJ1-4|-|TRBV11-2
CASSSPGGYYEKLFF
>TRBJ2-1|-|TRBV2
CASIPDRNNEQFF
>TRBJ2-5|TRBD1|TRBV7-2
CASSFGDREAKTQYF
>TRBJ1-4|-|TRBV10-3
CAISEVFNEKLFF
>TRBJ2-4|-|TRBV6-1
CASSALRQNIQYF
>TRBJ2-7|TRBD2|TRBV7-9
CASSGGGVGSYEQYF
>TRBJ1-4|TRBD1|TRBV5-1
CASSRDRVGEKLFF
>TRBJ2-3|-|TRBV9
CASSPRLLLGADTQYF
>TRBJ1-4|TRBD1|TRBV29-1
CSVQGGTGNEKLFF
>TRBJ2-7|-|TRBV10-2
CASSDPGTTYEQYF
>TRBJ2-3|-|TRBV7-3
CASSYNLESPTDTQYF
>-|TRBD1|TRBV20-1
CSADRGHDYNGQFF
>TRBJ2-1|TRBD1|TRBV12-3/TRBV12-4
CASSPVGFQGAAEQFF
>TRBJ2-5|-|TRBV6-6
CASSYELAWKTQYF
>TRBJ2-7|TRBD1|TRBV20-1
CSARALQGWEQYF
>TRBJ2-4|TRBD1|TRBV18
CASSRQGSAKNIQYF
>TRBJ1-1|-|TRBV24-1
CATSDRDGVGAFF
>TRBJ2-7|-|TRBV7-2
CASSTGTNSYEQYF
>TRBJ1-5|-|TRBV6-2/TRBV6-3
CASSYKDSNQPQHF
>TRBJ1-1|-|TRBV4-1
CASNTEQGRITEAFF